Listed here are 25 T cell receptor beta chains from one sample, sequenced in a study of T cell repertoires in cytomegalovirus infection. No antigen is known for these receptors. TCRdb analysed the reads with MiXCR anew, one entry per CDR3 protein. The sample records approximately 730,000 distinct CDR3 sequences, about 30% being singletons. The specimen comprised cultured PBMCs, sampled from culture after CMV antigen stimulation. Receptor source: a human donor in good health (CMV status not recorded). Some clones in this sample may be carry-over from other donors' samples.

This clonotype turned up a few times. The chain uses TRBV6-1 and TRBJ1-1; a weak D match, TRBD1 (6 bases). Germline-derived CDR1 and CDR2 are MNHNS and SASEGT. CDR3 length equals 14 residues. The V end was cut by 8 bases, the J end by 0 bases, with 13 bases between. CDR3 sequence (DNA): TGTGCCAGCGGACAGAGGGGTCTGAACACTGAAGCTTTCTTT. Translation: CASGQRGLNTEAFF.

The rearrangement joins TRBV6-2 or TRBV6-3 to TRBJ2-3; perhaps D is TRBD1 or TRBD2 (5 bases each). Germline V gene lookup returns CDR1 MNHEY and CDR2 SVGEGT. The length of the CDR3 is 15 residues. Trimming stripped 2 bases from V and 5 bases from J, with 14 bases between. The CDR3 loop is CASSYIQGGGDTQYF. The CDR3 nucleotides read TGTGCCAGCAGTTACATCCAGGGCGGAGGAGATACGCAGTATTTT.

This clonotype occurred a few times. V and J are TRBV19 and TRBJ1-3; D not certain. Germline V gives CDR1 LNHDA, CDR2 SQIVND (reference sequence). V was shortened by 9 bases and J by 4 bases, with 10 bases between the two germline ends. The CDR3 consists of 12 residues. The CDR3: CASQTSGNTIYF. The CDR3 region has the DNA TGTGCCAGCCAGACTAGCGGAAACACCATATATTTT.

The rearrangement joins TRBV15 to TRBJ2-1; a weak D match, TRBD2 (6 bases). Trimming shortened V by 5 bases and J by 6 bases, and 11 bases separated the two germline ends. Germline V lookup: CDR1 LNHNV, CDR2 YYDKDF (reference sequence). The CDR3 is made up of 13 amino acids. CDR3 loop: CATSVGRVNEQFF. CDR3 DNA sequence: TGTGCCACCAGCGTCGGGAGAGTCAATGAGCAGTTCTTC.

The chain links TRBV19 to TRBJ2-7; 7 bases line up with TRBD1. Germline V CDR1 and CDR2: LNHDA, SQIVND (reference sequence). CDR3 length equals 15 residues. Trimming took 4 bases from V and 6 from J; bases not matched to a gene: 12. DNA for the CDR3: TGTGCCAGTAGTACCTCGGACCCCCGGGACAGCGAGCAGTACTTC. Its translation is CASSTSDPRDSEQYF. The full variable domain, with the rest looked up from reference TRBV19 and TRBJ2-7, is DGGITQSPKYLFRKEGQNVTLSCEQNLNHDAMYWYRQDPGQGLRLIYYSQIVNDFQKGDIAEGYSVSREKKESFPLTVTSAQKNPTAFYLCASSTSDPRDSEQYFGPGTRLTVT.

The V gene is TRBV6-2 or TRBV6-3, the J gene TRBJ2-1; 8 bases align to TRBD2. The CDR3 has 15 residues. In germline, CDR1 is MNHEY, CDR2 SVGEGT. Unmatched junction bases numbered 2, after V lost 2 bases and J lost 2 bases. CDR3 sequence reads: CASSYTGRAYNEQFF. The CDR3 bases are TGTGCCAGCAGTTACACCGGGAGGGCCTACAATGAGCAGTTCTTC.

This chain joins TRBV5-1 and TRBJ2-2; 7 bases fit TRBD1. The CDR3 is 15 residues long. The V and J ends lost 4 bases and 0 bases, in that order; junction bases with no gene match: 3. Germline-derived CDR1 and CDR2 are SGHRS and YFSETQ. The CDR3 spells CASSPGQANTGELFF. The DNA of the CDR3 is TGCGCCAGCAGCCCAGGACAGGCGAACACCGGGGAGCTGTTTTTT.

There are many counts of this clonotype. The chain's CDR3 is CASSLVFPGSAFQPQHF. The CDR3 region has the DNA TGTGCCAGCAGCTTAGTCTTCCCAGGGTCCGCATTTCAGCCCCAGCATTTT. The chain is built from TRBV7-2 and TRBJ1-5; a weak D match, TRBD1 (5 bases). CDR3 length equals 17 residues. In germline, CDR1 is SGHTA, CDR2 FQGNSA. Trimming shortened V by 1 base and J by 6 bases, and 19 bases separated the two germline ends.

A few counts support this clonotype. The chain joins TRBV7-9 to TRBJ1-6, with D hard to call. Germline lookup yields CDR1 SEHNR and CDR2 FQNEAQ (reference sequence). The CDR3 is made up of 15 amino acids. Trimming took off 3 bases at V and 5 bases at J, with 11 bases between the two ends. The CDR3 region is CASSFRGLDNSPLHF. For the CDR3, the DNA is TGTGCCAGCAGCTTCCGGGGATTGGATAATTCACCCCTCCACTTT.

This clonotype was found a few times. V is TRBV27 and J is TRBJ1-4, with 7 bases aligning to TRBD1. Germline CDR1 is MNHEY and CDR2 is SMNVEV (reference sequence). Germline trimming cut 1 base from V and 3 bases from J; bases unmatched to any gene: 11. This CDR3 comprises 18 residues. The DNA for the CDR3 is TGTGCCAGCAGTTTATATCTTTATGCAGGGGGGGCTAATGAAAAACTGTTTTTT. Translated, it gives CASSLYLYAGGANEKLFF.

The chain joins TRBV7-2 to TRBJ2-3; D gene uncertain. The CDR3 is 12 amino acids. The germline V and J ends were trimmed by 5 bases and 9 bases, with 12 bases remaining between them. Germline assignment: CDR1 SGHTA and CDR2 FQGNSA. The CDR3 sequence: CASSPDSVTQYF. The CDR3 DNA is TGTGCCAGCAGCCCTGACTCGGTGACGCAGTATTTT.

This clonotype was picked up many times. The V and J genes are TRBV7-2 and TRBJ1-1; D may be TRBD1 (5 bases). Germline V gene sequence: CDR1 SGHTA, CDR2 FQGNSA. The CDR3 extends over 14 amino acids. Between the trimmed V and J ends, which lost 5 bases and 1 base, there was a span of 11 bases. CDR3 DNA: TGTGCCAGCAGCCCGCCGGGGCGGAACACTGAAGCTTTCTTT. Its translation is CASSPPGRNTEAFF.

This clonotype was seen ten or more times. The gene calls are TRBV7-2 and TRBJ2-3; 8 positions match TRBD2. This CDR3 region has 12 residues. Germline V gene lookup returns CDR1 SGHTA and CDR2 FQGNSA. V lost 7 bases to trimming and J lost 5 bases; unmatched junction nucleotides: 2. The CDR3 reads CASNSGGDTQYF. The CDR3 region has the DNA TGTGCCAGCAACAGCGGGGGAGATACGCAGTATTTT.

This clonotype was picked up many times. The chain has TRBV7-2 and TRBJ1-3; the match to TRBD1 covers 8 bases. This CDR3 is built from 15 residues. Germline CDR1 and CDR2: SGHTA and FQGNSA. After removal of 3 bases from V and 3 bases from J, the junction contained 4 bases not matched to a gene. The DNA of the CDR3 is TGTGCCAGCAGCTTGCAGGGGGCGGGTGGAAACACCATATATTTT. This gives the protein CASSLQGAGGNTIYF.

V gene TRBV29-1 combines with J gene TRBJ2-1; D is unclear. V was clipped by 7 bases and J by 7 bases, with 17 bases between them. Germline CDR1 is SQVTM and CDR2 is ANQGSEA. The length of the CDR3 is 13 residues. CDR3 bases: TGCAGCGCTGAGCAACAGACTGGTAATGAGCAGTTCTTC. Protein sequence: CSAEQQTGNEQFF.

The V gene is TRBV7-8, the J gene TRBJ2-5; no clear D gene. V lost 7 bases to trimming and J lost 6 bases, with 18 bases between them. This CDR3 comprises 14 residues. Germline V gene data show CDR1 as SGHVS and CDR2 as FQNEAQ. Here the CDR3 reads CASNPTRIGQTQYF. CDR3 nucleotide sequence: TGTGCCAGCAACCCGACCAGGATCGGCCAGACCCAGTACTTC.

The V call is TRBV12-5, the J call TRBJ2-1; D is uncertain. Trimming cost V 6 bases and J 3 bases, with 3 bases left between them. CDR3 length: 11 amino acids. CDR1 is LGHNT and CDR2 is FRNRAP in the germline V gene. The CDR3 reads CASGYYNEQFF. CDR3 DNA sequence: TGTGCTAGTGGATACTACAATGAGCAGTTCTTC.

V is TRBV7-6 and J is TRBJ2-1, with D maybe TRBD1 (5 bases). CDR3 length: 14 amino acids. Germline CDR1 reads SGHVS; CDR2 reads FNYEAQ. Between the trimmed V and J ends, which lost 6 bases and 6 bases, there was a span of 15 bases. CDR3 residues: CASSSRWGGNEQFF. CDR3 bases: TGTGCCAGCAGTTCCCGGTGGGGCGGCAATGAGCAGTTCTTC.

This clonotype was counted between two and nine times. The chain carries TRBV11-2 and TRBJ2-3, with a weak D call TRBD2 (6 bases). Trimming took 4 bases from V and 2 from J, leaving 13 bases between them. This CDR3 is built from 15 residues. Germline V CDR1 and CDR2: SGHAT, FQNNGV. The CDR3 DNA follows: TGTGCCAGCAGCTCGAGCCGGGACTTCACAGATACGCAGTATTTT. Translated: CASSSSRDFTDTQYF.

This clonotype was seen a handful of times. The chain is built from TRBV28 and TRBJ1-1; TRBD1 matches at 7 bases. The CDR3 length is 15 residues. J lost 1 base, V lost 2 bases, and 4 bases had no gene match. Germline lookup yields CDR1 MDHEN and CDR2 SYDVKM. The CDR3 region is CASSLPTGRNTEAFF. The CDR3 DNA sequence: TGTGCCAGCAGTTTACCGACAGGGAGGAACACTGAAGCTTTCTTT.

The table lists this clonotype with a few counts. The V gene is TRBV7-2, the J gene TRBJ2-5, with D possibly matching TRBD2 (5 bases). The CDR3 is 14 residues long. From germline, CDR1 is SGHTA and CDR2 FQGNSA. Trimming removed 1 base from V and 5 bases from J, with 11 bases in between. The DNA of the CDR3 is TGTGCCAGCAGCTTAGTTAGCGACGGGGAGACCCAGTACTTC. Amino acid sequence: CASSLVSDGETQYF.

The CDR3 bases are TGTGCCAGCCTTCTCGGGGGGAGCAATCAGCCCCAGCATTTT. Translating it yields CASLLGGSNQPQHF. J is TRBJ1-5 and V is TRBV12-3 or TRBV12-4; a possible D gene is TRBD1 (5 bases). The V gene lost 8 bases and the J gene lost 1 base, with 12 bases spanning the gap. The CDR3 is 14 residues long.

There are a few counts of this clonotype. V gene TRBV7-6 combines with J gene TRBJ2-3, with D perhaps being TRBD1 or TRBD2 (5 bases each). The CDR3 spans 16 residues. Germline V lookup: CDR1 SGHVS, CDR2 FNYEAQ. V dropped 5 bases and J dropped 1 base, with 16 bases sitting between them. The CDR3 DNA sequence: TGTGCCAGCAGCCCCGCCTGGGGACGGGGCACAGATACGCAGTATTTT. The encoded protein is CASSPAWGRGTDTQYF.

The chain couples TRBV12-3 or TRBV12-4 to TRBJ1-4, with 8 bases lining up with TRBD1. J was trimmed by 7 bases and V by 5 bases; bases with no gene match: 6. This CDR3 is built from 14 residues. CDR3 loop: CASSQTGEGEKLFF. CDR3 coding DNA: TGTGCCAGCAGTCAGACAGGGGAGGGTGAAAAACTGTTTTTT.

The CDR3 nucleotides are TGTGCCAGCTCACCACTGGGTTTTATTGAAGGTCACGAGCAGTACTTC. The encoded protein is CASSPLGFIEGHEQYF. V gene TRBV18 combines with J gene TRBJ2-7, with D hard to call. Germline lookup yields CDR1 KGHSH and CDR2 LQKENI. CDR3 length: 16 amino acids. Trimming took off 1 base at V and 5 bases at J, with 18 bases between the two ends.